This T cell receptor (beta chain) appears in the sequencing data of a study of blood T cell repertoires in COVID-19. CDR1 is SGHRS, CDR2 YFSETQ, per germline. The CDR3 is 14 residues long. V was clipped by 2 bases and J by 5 bases, with 10 bases between them. The table came from immunoSEQ multiplex PCR; TCRdb's copy has only in-frame clones and leaves some out. The sample has about 200,000 clones, around nine tenths seen once. The sequencing input was peripheral blood. The chain is built from TRBV5-1 and TRBJ1-4; the D gene is possibly TRBD1 (6 bases). The receptor was isolated from a man aged 50 to 60 with COVID-19, enrolled during active disease. The CDR3 sequence: CASSLAGANEKLFF. The CDR3, as DNA: TGCGCCAGCAGCTTAGCAGGGGCGAATGAAAAACTGTTTTTT.